These 10 T cell receptor beta chains came from one sample sequenced in a study of T cell changes during pregnancy in multiple sclerosis. TCRdb keeps only in-frame clones here, not all; method: immunoSEQ multiplex PCR. The data contain fewer than 70,000 clones, roughly 94% of them seen just once; the ten biggest clones take up 3% to 3.5%. The sample here was CD8+ T cells from peripheral blood mononuclear cells, taken in the third trimester of pregnancy. These receptors all stem from a female donor with multiple sclerosis, enrolled in a pregnancy study.

The chain recombines TRBV2 with TRBJ1-2; TRBD1 matches 8 bases. This CDR3 is 15 amino acids long. Trimming removed 6 bases from V and 5 bases from J; junction bases left unmatched: 11. Germline-derived CDR1 and CDR2 are SNHLY and FYNNEI. The CDR3, as DNA: TGTGCCAGCAGCGCCCCGGAGTGGACAGGGTATGGCTACACCTTC. Translation gives CASSAPEWTGYGYTF.

The genes are TRBV7-9 and TRBJ2-7; TRBD1 matches 9 bases. This CDR3 contains 15 residues. Germline V CDR1 and CDR2: SEHNR, FQNEAQ (reference sequence). The junction had 5 bases not matched to a gene; V was cut back by 4 bases and J by 1 base. The CDR3 is CASSYPTGGSYEQYF. The CDR3 DNA reads as TGTGCCAGCAGCTACCCGACAGGGGGTTCCTACGAGCAGTACTTC.

The rearrangement uses TRBV25-1 and TRBJ2-1; TRBD2 agrees at 7 bases. The CDR3 consists of 16 residues. V was pared by 6 bases and J by 4 bases, with 12 bases of the junction left unmatched. Per germline, CDR1 MGHDK and CDR2 SYGVNS. The CDR3 loop reads CASRGRVGGSYNEQFF. The CDR3 DNA reads as TGTGCCAGCAGGGGAAGGGTGGGAGGGTCTTACAATGAGCAGTTCTTC.

V usage is TRBV6-4 and J usage is TRBJ2-7; 7 bases are a match to TRBD1. Germline V lookup: CDR1 MRHNA, CDR2 SNTAGT. Trimming at V came to 6 bases and at J to 0 bases, leaving 8 bases not matched to a gene. The CDR3 is 15 amino acids. CDR3: CASRVNRDSSYEQYF. The CDR3 region has the DNA TGTGCCAGCAGAGTTAACCGGGACAGCTCCTACGAGCAGTACTTC.

The CDR3 nucleotides are TGTGCCAGCAGTTACAGCTCGGGATTTAATCAGCCCCAGCATTTT. Encoded protein: CASSYSSGFNQPQHF. The chain couples TRBV6-5 to TRBJ1-5; no clear D gene. Between the trimmed V and J ends, which lost 2 bases and 4 bases, there was a span of 12 bases. This CDR3 contains 15 residues. From germline, CDR1 is MNHEY and CDR2 SVGAGI.

The chain combines TRBV28 with TRBJ2-7; D is possibly TRBD1 (5 bases). Per germline, CDR1 MDHEN and CDR2 SYDVKM. Deletions cut 6 bases from V and 1 base from J, with 19 bases between. This CDR3 region has 16 residues. The CDR3: CASSLTGERLSYEQYF. The CDR3 DNA sequence: TGTGCCAGCAGCCTAACAGGTGAACGCCTATCCTACGAGCAGTACTTC. Variable domain in full (rest from reference TRBV28 and TRBJ2-7): DVKVTQSSRYLVKRTGEKVFLECVQDMDHENMFWYRQDPGLGLRLIYFSYDVKMKEKGDIPEGYSVSREKKERFSLILESASTNQTSMYLCASSLTGERLSYEQYFGPGTRLTVT.

This clone was seen a single time. The gene calls are TRBV7-9 and TRBJ2-1; TRBD1 aligns across 9 bases. The ends lost 2 bases at V and 0 bases at J; junction bases unmatched: 2. This CDR3 is 16 amino acids long. Looked up from germline, CDR1 is SEHNR and CDR2 is FQNEAQ (reference sequence). CDR3 protein: CASSLPQGASYNEQFF. The CDR3 region has the DNA TGTGCCAGCAGCTTACCACAGGGGGCCTCCTACAATGAGCAGTTCTTC.

This clone has a single count. The chain uses TRBV12-5 and TRBJ1-5, with a tentative D call TRBD1 (6 bases). The CDR3 is made up of 15 amino acids. Germline V CDR1 and CDR2: LGHNT, FRNRAP. The germline V and J ends were trimmed by 2 bases and 7 bases, with 15 bases remaining between them. CDR3 sequence: CASGLYQGLGQPQHF. CDR3 DNA: TGTGCTAGTGGTTTGTACCAGGGGTTGGGACAGCCCCAGCATTTT.

V and J are TRBV2 and TRBJ1-5; 9 nucleotides line up with TRBD1. Germline CDR1 is SNHLY and CDR2 is FYNNEI. V lost 5 bases and J lost 5; bases outside the gene matches: 10. The CDR3 sequence is 16 residues long. As DNA, the CDR3 is TGTGCCAGCAGTCCTAGTAAGGGACAGGGCGATCAGCCCCAGCATTTT. Its protein product is CASSPSKGQGDQPQHF.

This chain uses TRBV5-1 with TRBJ2-3; 8 bases fit TRBD2. Germline trimming cut 1 base from V and 2 bases from J; bases unmatched to any gene: 3. CDR1 is SGHRS and CDR2 is YFSETQ in the germline V gene. CDR3 length: 15 amino acids. The CDR3, as DNA: TGCGCCAGCAGCTTGAGTAGCGGGAACACAGATACGCAGTATTTT. This codes for CASSLSSGNTDTQYF.